Presented here are 5 T cell receptor beta chains from one specimen sequenced in a study of T cell clonality in common variable immunodeficiency. Measured with immunoSEQ multiplex PCR; TCRdb has only the in-frame clones, and not every one. Reported are approximately 42,000 clones, none seen only once; the ten largest carry 1.3% to 1.5%. Sequencing input: peripheral blood mononuclear cells. All receptors derive from a person between 18 and 69 years old in good health.

This clone was observed many times. The CDR3 bases that were read are TGTGCCGCAAAACGGGGGGCTGATGAAAAA. Its protein is CAAKRGADEK. The CDR3, in full, reads CAAKRGADEKLFF. The chain joins TRBV7-9 to TRBJ1-4; D might be TRBD1 (6 bases). The sequenced fragment ends 3 residues before the CDR3 boundary, so the rest is inferred from the germline J gene. Germline V lookup: CDR1 SEHNR, CDR2 FQNEAQ (reference sequence). V was pared by 11 bases and J by 6 bases, with 16 bases between. The CDR3 contains 13 residues.

This clone has ten or more counts. Incomplete CDR3 DNA: TGCAGTGCCGCAGCGGGACGGACCGGGGAG. Its protein product is CSAAAGRTGE. The CDR3, in full, reads CSAAAGRTGELFF. This chain connects TRBV20-1 to TRBJ2-2; TRBD2 matches at 7 bases. The read finishes 3 residues shy of the CDR3 end, and the germline J gene is used to complete it. The CDR3 is 13 amino acids. CDR1 and CDR2 (germline): DFQATT, SNEGSKA (reference sequence). The V gene end was trimmed by 6 bases and the J gene end by 5 bases; junction bases not matched to a gene: 6.

This clone has ten or more counts. The CDR3 end falls 3 residues outside the read, so it is completed with the germline J gene. The chain employs TRBV5-1 and TRBJ2-5, with 9 bases identical to TRBD1. CDR3 size: 17 residues. Germline V gives CDR1 SGHRS, CDR2 YFSETQ. J gave up 1 base and V 4 bases, and 11 bases lay outside the gene matches. The CDR3: CASSPRDRVLGQETQYF. The CDR3 bases that were read are TGCGCCAGCAGCCCCCGGGACAGGGTCCTGGGCCAAGAGACC.

Ten or more counts support this clone. The CDR3 is cut off 3 residues early in the read; its end comes from the germline J gene. V is TRBV20-1 and J is TRBJ2-5, with 8 bases that match TRBD1. CDR3 size: 13 residues. Per germline, CDR1 DFQATT and CDR2 SNEGSKA (reference sequence). With 7 bases clipped from V and 2 bases from J, the junction kept 6 bases outside the gene matches. The CDR3 loop reads CSVPGQAQETQYF. The CDR3 bases that were read are TGCAGTGTACCGGGACAGGCTCAAGAGACC.

The table lists this clone with many counts. The read halts 3 residues ahead of the CDR3 end, with the missing end drawn from the germline J gene. Other DNA variants within this sample encode the same CDR3. The rearrangement uses TRBV7-8 and TRBJ2-7, with 11 bases identical to TRBD1. The germline gives CDR1 SGHVS, CDR2 FQNEAQ. The CDR3 extends over 16 amino acids. V lost 5 bases to trimming and J lost 3 bases; unmatched junction nucleotides: 9. The part of the CDR3 DNA that was read is TGTGCCAGCAGCCTAGGAGGGACAGGGGGATACTACGAG. Residues: CASSLGGTGGYYE. The CDR3 as a whole reads CASSLGGTGGYYEQYF.